These T cell receptor beta chains were read from a single sample in a study of tumor-infiltrating lymphocytes in glioblastoma multiforme. TCRdb used MiXCR to reprocess the multiplex PCR reads, holding one entry per CDR3 protein. Among 25,000 to 40,000 distinct CDR3 sequences listed, 60% to 65% were seen once. Sequencing was carried out using brain tumor tissue. The receptor source for this set is a male donor with glioblastoma. Each CDR3 is given with its conserved first and last residue. Fields, in order: V gene, D gene, J gene, clone size, CDR3 DNA, CDR3 protein. The D gene is left open where the match is weak. Size is stated for part of the rows, as once, few or many counts, or as a class when the clone is expanded.

V: TRBV29-1; D: TRBD2; J: TRBJ2-1; size: .; DNA: TGCAGCGTCTCTAGCGGGAGCTCCTTCAAAGAGCAGTTCTTC; CDR3: CSVSSGSSFKEQFF
V: TRBV20-1; D: TRBD2; J: TRBJ2-1; size: .; DNA: TGCAATGCTAGCGGGGGTTTCAATGAACAGTTTTTC; CDR3: CNASGGFNEQFF
V: TRBV11-3; D: TRBD2; J: TRBJ2-2; size: once; DNA: TGTGCCAGCAGCTTCCCGACTAGCGGGGCGAACACCGGGGAGCTGTTTTTT; CDR3: CASSFPTSGANTGELFF
V: TRBV6-1; D: .; J: TRBJ2-7; size: .; DNA: TGTGCCAGCAGTGATTCCGGGGCCCGGGACGAGCAGTACTTC; CDR3: CASSDSGARDEQYF
V: TRBV5-1; D: TRBD1; J: TRBJ2-7; size: .; DNA: TGCGCCAGCAGGTGGGGGACAGGCAGAAACGAGCAGTACTTC; CDR3: CASRWGTGRNEQYF
V: TRBV20-1; D: .; J: TRBJ2-1; size: medium-sized; DNA: TGCAGTGCTAGAGATATGGGGAATGAGCAGTTCTTC; CDR3: CSARDMGNEQFF
V: TRBV6-5; D: .; J: TRBJ1-1; size: .; DNA: TGTGCCAGCAACAGTTACACTAAGGGCATCGAAGCTTTCTTT; CDR3: CASNSYTKGIEAFF
V: TRBV11-2; D: .; J: TRBJ1-1; size: .; DNA: TGTACCAGCATCCTAGATATAGGGGGGACTGAAGCTTTCTTT; CDR3: CTSILDIGGTEAFF
V: TRBV6-5; D: TRBD1; J: TRBJ1-5; size: .; DNA: TGTGCCAGCAGTCCCCGGGACAGGCACAATCAGCCCCAGCATTTT; CDR3: CASSPRDRHNQPQHF
V: TRBV12-5; D: TRBD1; J: TRBJ1-5; size: once; DNA: TGTACCAGTGGTTTGGCCTTCCGACAGGGGAGATGCAATCAGCCCCAGCATTTT; CDR3: CTSGLAFRQGRCNQPQHF
V: TRBV6-5; D: TRBD2; J: TRBJ2-1; size: .; DNA: TGTGCCAGCAGTTACTCCTGGACTAGTGCGAATGAGCAGTTCTTC; CDR3: CASSYSWTSANEQFF
V: TRBV20-1; D: .; J: TRBJ2-7; size: .; DNA: TGCAGTGCAACGAAGGAGTCAATATCCTACGAGCAGTACTTC; CDR3: CSATKESISYEQYF
V: TRBV28; D: TRBD1; J: TRBJ2-7; size: .; DNA: TGTGCCAGCAGTCCCACGGGACAGGGATCCTACGAGCAGAACTTC; CDR3: CASSPTGQGSYEQNF
V: TRBV13; D: TRBD1; J: TRBJ1-1; size: many; DNA: TGTGCCAGCAGCTTTGCGGACAGGGCAGCTTTCTTT; CDR3: CASSFADRAAFF
V: TRBV2; D: .; J: TRBJ1-5; size: many; DNA: TGTGCCAGCACCACGGACGGAGATCAGCCCCAGCTGCAGCATTTT; CDR3: CASTTDGDQPQLQHF
V: TRBV20-1; D: TRBD1; J: TRBJ1-1; size: .; DNA: TGCAGTGCTAGAGCGGACAGGCTCAACGCTGAAGCTTTCTTT; CDR3: CSARADRLNAEAFF
V: TRBV6-1; D: TRBD2; J: TRBJ2-1; size: many; DNA: TGTGCCAGCAGTGGAGGGGCGGGAGGAAACAATGAGCAGTTCTTC; CDR3: CASSGGAGGNNEQFF
V: TRBV29-1; D: TRBD1; J: TRBJ1-2; size: .; DNA: TGCAGCGTTGACCAGGGGGCCTTTGGCTACACCTTC; CDR3: CSVDQGAFGYTF
V: TRBV2; D: .; J: TRBJ2-2; size: few; DNA: TGTGCCAGCAGTGGGAGCAGGGTCGGCGGGGAGCTGTTTTTT; CDR3: CASSGSRVGGELFF
V: TRBV29-1; D: TRBD2; J: TRBJ2-1; size: many; DNA: TGCAGCGTGACCGGGACTACTACGAATTTCAATGGGCAGTTCTTC; CDR3: CSVTGTTTNFNGQFF